These T cell receptor beta chains were read from a single sample in a study of shared clonotypes between healthy human individuals. Produced via immunoSEQ multiplex PCR; TCRdb's table is partial and in-frame only. The data hold around 510,000 clones, with about 96% observed a single time. The sequencing sample was made of naive CD4+ T cells sorted from blood. The source of these receptors is a woman aged 25 to 39 in good health. CDR3s include the opening cysteine and the closing phenylalanine or tryptophan. A D gene is named only where the DNA matches it firmly. For some rows the clone size is stated as once, few or many, or as a class when expanded; others skip it.

>14|TRBD1|TRBJ2-7|TRBV5-1|.
CASSLGQGAHEQYF
TGCGCCAGCAGCTTGGGACAGGGGGCCCACGAGCAGTACTTC
>17|TRBD2|TRBJ2-7|TRBV4-2|.
CASSRLGLAGGTYEQYF
TGTGCCAGCAGCCGCCTGGGACTAGCGGGAGGTACCTACGAGCAGTACTTC
>17|TRBD1|TRBJ2-1|TRBV29-1|once
CSGRQGQGLTAYNEQFF
TGCAGCGGGCGACAGGGACAGGGACTTACTGCCTACAATGAGCAGTTCTTC
>16|TRBD2|TRBJ2-3|TRBV18|.
CASSPRGREYVDTQYF
TGTGCCAGCTCACCACGTGGGCGGGAGTATGTAGATACGCAGTATTTT
>17|TRBD1|TRBJ1-4|TRBV28|.
CASSVGQGEPFGEKLFF
TGTGCCAGCAGTGTGGGACAGGGGGAACCTTTTGGTGAAAAACTGTTTTTT
>13|.|TRBJ2-7|TRBV10-2|.
CASSERERYEQYF
TGCGCCAGCAGTGAGCGGGAAAGGTACGAGCAGTACTTC
>15|.|TRBJ1-2|TRBV28|.
CASSPASVKFYGYTF
TGTGCCAGCAGCCCTGCCTCCGTGAAATTCTATGGCTACACCTTC
>16|TRBD1|TRBJ2-7|TRBV5-1|.
CASSLDGTGISYEQYF
TGCGCCAGCAGCTTGGATGGGACAGGCATATCCTACGAGCAGTACTTC
>15|TRBD1|TRBJ2-7|TRBV5-1|.
CASSVTRTGYYEQYF
TGCGCCAGCAGCGTTACTCGGACAGGCTACTACGAGCAGTACTTC
>17|.|TRBJ1-1|TRBV15|.
CATSRVRASSLNTEAFF
TGTGCCACCAGCAGAGTCCGGGCCTCCTCGTTGAACACTGAAGCTTTCTTT
>14|.|TRBJ1-3|TRBV19|.
CASSTGFSGNTIYF
TGTGCCAGTAGTACAGGTTTCTCTGGAAACACCATATATTTT
>14|.|TRBJ1-1|TRBV28|.
CASSVTDMNTEAFF
TGTGCCAGCAGTGTTACAGACATGAACACTGAAGCTTTCTTT
>16|TRBD1|TRBJ2-1|TRBV28|.
CASSNMGQGRNNEQFF
TGTGCCAGCAGTAATATGGGACAGGGGAGGAACAATGAGCAGTTCTTC
>17|.|TRBJ1-2|TRBV28|.
CASSYPGFGGANYGYTF
TGTGCCAGCAGTTATCCTGGATTCGGGGGAGCTAACTATGGCTACACCTTC
>18|.|TRBJ2-2|TRBV18|.
CASSPFKGAQTNTGELFF
TGTGCCAGCTCACCGTTTAAAGGGGCACAGACGAACACCGGGGAGCTGTTTTTT
>12|.|TRBJ1-2|TRBV5-8|.
CASSLSQFGYTF
TGTGCCAGCAGCTTGTCTCAGTTTGGCTACACCTTC
>12|.|TRBJ2-5|TRBV29-1|.
CSVLRRLETQYF
TGCAGCGTTCTCCGGCGCTTAGAGACCCAGTACTTC
>15|.|TRBJ2-7|TRBV6-5|.
CASSYSRSNTYEQYF
TGTGCCAGCAGTTACTCGAGAAGCAACACCTACGAGCAGTACTTC
>14|.|TRBJ2-5|TRBV10-2|.
CASSARTWKETQYF
TGCGCCAGCAGCGCCCGGACATGGAAAGAGACCCAGTACTTC
>12|.|TRBJ2-5|TRBV10-3|.
CAISWSQETQYF
TGTGCCATCAGTTGGAGCCAAGAGACCCAGTACTTC
>14|TRBD2|TRBJ2-7|TRBV2|.
CASRGGRGDYEQYF
TGTGCCAGCCGGGGCGGACGGGGGGACTACGAGCAGTACTTC
>18|TRBD2|TRBJ2-2|TRBV5-1|.
CASSSRGPREGNTGELFF
TGCGCCAGCAGTTCAAGGGGCCCGAGGGAGGGGAACACCGGGGAGCTGTTTTTT
>9|.|TRBJ2-4|TRBV5-6|.
CASSFGTSF
TGTGCCAGCAGCTTCGGGACCTCATTC
>13|.|TRBJ2-7|TRBV28|.
CASSALLRYEQYF
TGTGCCAGCAGTGCCCTCCTCAGGTACGAGCAGTACTTC
>14|TRBD1|TRBJ1-2|TRBV28|.
CASSSGTGVYGYTF
TGTGCCAGCAGTTCCGGGACAGGGGTGTATGGCTACACCTTC
>11|.|TRBJ2-7|TRBV30|.
CAGGGSYEQYF
TGTGCCGGTGGCGGCTCCTACGAGCAGTACTTC
>16|.|TRBJ2-1|TRBV15|.
CATSRERGLTYNEQFF
TGTGCCACCAGCAGAGAGCGGGGACTTACCTACAATGAGCAGTTCTTC
>14|TRBD1|TRBJ1-4|TRBV19|.
CASNDDRGREKLFF
TGTGCCAGTAACGACGACAGGGGGCGTGAAAAACTGTTTTTT
>13|.|TRBJ1-2|TRBV27|.
CASSPRRVRGYTF
TGTGCCAGCAGTCCCCGCAGGGTGCGTGGCTACACCTTC
>14|.|TRBJ1-1|TRBV5-4|.
CASSLENMNTEAFF
TGTGCCAGCAGCTTGGAGAACATGAACACTGAAGCTTTCTTT
>12|.|TRBJ2-7|TRBV7-6|.
CASSLTYYEQYF
TGTGCCAGCAGCTTAACCTATTACGAGCAGTACTTC
>14|.|TRBJ2-2|TRBV25-1|.
CASSGRRNTGELFF
TGTGCCAGCAGCGGACGGAGAAACACCGGGGAGCTGTTTTTT
>16|.|TRBJ1-5|TRBV2|few
CASKEGRGWGNQPQHF
TGTGCCAGCAAAGAAGGCAGGGGATGGGGCAATCAGCCCCAGCATTTT
>15|.|TRBJ2-1|TRBV28|.
CASRSPPGTYNEQFF
TGTGCCAGCAGATCCCCCCCGGGGACCTACAATGAGCAGTTCTTC
>17|.|TRBJ2-2|TRBV4-1|.
CASSQDKQRGDTGELFF
TGCGCCAGCAGCCAAGATAAGCAGAGAGGGGACACCGGGGAGCTGTTTTTT
>14|.|TRBJ1-4|TRBV6-5|.
CASSYGVVGEKLFF
TGTGCCAGCAGTTACGGGGTAGTAGGGGAAAAACTGTTTTTT
>15|.|TRBJ1-3|TRBV6-5|.
CASSPDRLSGSTIYF
TGTGCCAGCAGCCCCGACAGGCTCTCTGGAAGCACCATATATTTT
>16|.|TRBJ2-1|TRBV10-3|once
CAISARRLVSYNEQFF
TGTGCCATCAGTGCAAGACGGCTAGTCTCCTACAATGAGCAGTTCTTC
>14|.|TRBJ2-7|TRBV7-9|.
CASSQDSWAYEQYF
TGTGCCAGCAGCCAGGACAGCTGGGCCTACGAGCAGTACTTC
>13|.|TRBJ2-1|TRBV18|.
CASSPDNRGEQFF
TGTGCCAGCTCACCAGACAACAGAGGTGAGCAGTTCTTC
>16|TRBD1|TRBJ2-2|TRBV5-1|.
CASSLLTGGNTGELFF
TGCGCCAGCAGCCTACTGACAGGGGGCAACACCGGGGAGCTGTTTTTT
>13|.|TRBJ1-1|TRBV5-1|.
CASSPRGNTEAFF
TGCGCCAGCAGCCCTAGGGGGAACACTGAAGCTTTCTTT